These T cell receptor beta chains were read from a single sample in a study of CD8+ T cells in alopecia areata. The data were produced by immunoSEQ multiplex PCR, yet TCRdb's version contains in-frame clones alone and is incomplete. This repertoire shows more than 95,000 clones, roughly two fifths found once; its top ten account for 3.1%. The specimen was CD4+ T cells sorted from blood. The receptors shown here come from a human donor with alopecia areata. The CDR3 runs from the conserved cysteine through the conserved F or W. Fields, in order: J gene, V gene, CDR3 protein.

TRBJ2-1 TRBV18 CASSATYNEQFF
TRBJ1-1 TRBV29-1 CSVDEGQNTEAFF
TRBJ1-6 TRBV7-2 CASSLGTGGYSPLHF
TRBJ2-5 TRBV4-3 CASSQDRGRTQYF
TRBJ2-5 TRBV14 CASSHRGWQETQYF
TRBJ2-2 TRBV30 CAWSGQAAGELFF
TRBJ1-2 TRBV5-1 CASSSGQAYGYTF
TRBJ1-2 TRBV7-2 CASSLRAPYDGYTF
TRBJ2-3 TRBV29-1 CSASDSTSTDTQYF
TRBJ1-1 TRBV11-2 CASSRGQTSLTEAFF
TRBJ2-1 TRBV7-2 CASSTEIGGSYNEQFF
TRBJ2-1 TRBV5-1 CASSQIAGHHNEQFF
TRBJ2-7 TRBV15 CATSNGLDYEQYF
TRBJ2-3 TRBV29-1 CSVDVQLRGDTQYF
TRBJ2-2 TRBV29-1 CSVRRQYTGELFF
TRBJ2-5 TRBV7-3 CASSEGAGRGHETQYF
TRBJ2-3 TRBV6-5 CASSQGREGPQYF
TRBJ2-5 TRBV6-6 CASSLGEGGDKTQYF
TRBJ2-7 TRBV2 CASSRGTGGREQYF
TRBJ2-5 TRBV2 CASTSETQYF
TRBJ2-7 TRBV30 CAWNPSGGLREQYF
TRBJ2-6 TRBV5-1 CASSLWSSSGANVLTF
TRBJ2-1 TRBV7-9 CASSLTVYNEQFF
TRBJ2-4 TRBV5-1 CASSPRSRENIQYF
TRBJ2-7 TRBV5-6 CASSLGYADEQYF
TRBJ1-5 TRBV30 CAWSVQSNQPQHF
TRBJ2-1 TRBV29-1 CSGGGRGTSWYNEQFF
TRBJ1-2 TRBV29-1 CSVEVGSAYGYTF
TRBJ1-2 TRBV29-1 CSAVDRGHDGYTF
TRBJ1-1 TRBV5-1 CASSSGQGGTEAFF
TRBJ2-1 TRBV5-1 CASSLDPRGGSYNEQFF
TRBJ1-5 TRBV5-1 CASSLEGGNQPQHF
TRBJ1-2 TRBV29-1 CSTTEGAYGYTF